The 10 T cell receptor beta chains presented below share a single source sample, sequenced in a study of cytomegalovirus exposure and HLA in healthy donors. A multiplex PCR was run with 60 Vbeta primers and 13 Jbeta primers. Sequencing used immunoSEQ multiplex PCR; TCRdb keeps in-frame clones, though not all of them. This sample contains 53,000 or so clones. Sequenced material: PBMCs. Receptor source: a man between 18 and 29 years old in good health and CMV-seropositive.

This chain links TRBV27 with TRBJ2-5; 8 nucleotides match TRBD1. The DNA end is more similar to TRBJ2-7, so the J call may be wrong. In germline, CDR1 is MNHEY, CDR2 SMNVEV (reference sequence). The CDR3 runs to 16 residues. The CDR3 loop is CASSSAPGQDSYEQYF. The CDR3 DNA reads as TGTGCCAGCAGTTCCGCCCCGGGACAGGACTCCTACGAGCAGTACTTC.

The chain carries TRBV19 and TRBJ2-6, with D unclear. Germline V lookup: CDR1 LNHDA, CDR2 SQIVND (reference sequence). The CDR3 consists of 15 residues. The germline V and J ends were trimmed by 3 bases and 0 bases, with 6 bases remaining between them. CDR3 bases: TGTGCCAGTAGTATTATCCCCTCTGGGGCCAACGTCCTGACTTTC. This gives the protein CASSIIPSGANVLTF.

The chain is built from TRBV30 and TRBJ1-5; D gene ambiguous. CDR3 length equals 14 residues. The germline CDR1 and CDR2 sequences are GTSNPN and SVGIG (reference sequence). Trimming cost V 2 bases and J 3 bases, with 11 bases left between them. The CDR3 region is CAWSRNRNNQPQHF. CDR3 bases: TGTGCCTGGAGTCGGAACAGAAACAATCAGCCCCAGCATTTT.

Here the CDR3 reads CASSLNYYNEQFF. CDR3 nucleotides: TGTGCCAGCAGCTTAAACTACTACAATGAGCAGTTCTTC. J is TRBJ2-1 and V is TRBV11-3; D ambiguous. V was pared by 2 bases and J by 3 bases, with 5 bases between. The germline V gene encodes CDR1 SGHNT and CDR2 YENEEA. The CDR3 covers 13 residues.

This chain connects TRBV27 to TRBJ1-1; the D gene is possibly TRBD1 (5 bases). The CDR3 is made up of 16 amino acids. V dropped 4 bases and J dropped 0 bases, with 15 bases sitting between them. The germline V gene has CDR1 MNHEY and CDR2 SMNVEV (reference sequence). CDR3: CASSSATGLLNTEAFF. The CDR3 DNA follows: TGTGCCAGCAGTTCAGCGACGGGACTCCTGAACACTGAAGCTTTCTTT.

The DNA of the CDR3 is TGTGCCAGCAGACCTAGGACAGGGGGCAATCAGCCCCAGCATTTT. It yields the protein CASRPRTGGNQPQHF. The V call is TRBV27, the J call TRBJ1-5; 9 bases align to TRBD1. The CDR3 totals 15 residues. Looked up from germline, CDR1 is MNHEY and CDR2 is SMNVEV (reference sequence). V lost 6 bases to trimming and J lost 2 bases; unmatched junction nucleotides: 5.

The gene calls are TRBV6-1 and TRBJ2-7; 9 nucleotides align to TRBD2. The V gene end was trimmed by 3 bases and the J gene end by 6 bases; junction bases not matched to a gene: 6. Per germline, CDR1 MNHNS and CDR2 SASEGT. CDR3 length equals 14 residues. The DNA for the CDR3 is TGTGCCAGCAGTGATGGGACTAGCCATCGCGAGCAGTACTTC. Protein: CASSDGTSHREQYF.

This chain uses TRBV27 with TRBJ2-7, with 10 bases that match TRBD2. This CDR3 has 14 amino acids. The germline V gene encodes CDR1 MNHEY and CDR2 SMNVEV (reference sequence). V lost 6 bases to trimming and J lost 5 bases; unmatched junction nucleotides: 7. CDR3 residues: CASSPSLAGDEQYF. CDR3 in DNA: TGTGCCAGCAGCCCTTCCCTAGCGGGGGACGAGCAGTACTTC.

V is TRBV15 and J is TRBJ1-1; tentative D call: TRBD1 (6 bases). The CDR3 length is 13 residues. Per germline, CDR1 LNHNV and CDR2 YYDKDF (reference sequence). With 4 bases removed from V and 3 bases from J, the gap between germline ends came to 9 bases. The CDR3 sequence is CATSIDRYTEAFF. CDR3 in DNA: TGTGCCACCAGCATCGACAGGTACACTGAAGCTTTCTTT.

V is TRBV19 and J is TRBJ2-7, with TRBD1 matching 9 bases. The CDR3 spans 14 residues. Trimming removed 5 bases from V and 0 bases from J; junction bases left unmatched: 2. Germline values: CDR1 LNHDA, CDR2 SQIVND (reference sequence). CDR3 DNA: TGTGCCAGTAGTTTGGACAGGGGCTCCTACGAGCAGTACTTC. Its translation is CASSLDRGSYEQYF. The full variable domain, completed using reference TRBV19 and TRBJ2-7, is DGGITQSPKYLFRKEGQNVTLSCEQNLNHDAMYWYRQDPGQGLRLIYYSQIVNDFQKGDIAEGYSVSREKKESFPLTVTSAQKNPTAFYLCASSLDRGSYEQYFGPGTRLTVT.